Below, 18 T cell receptor beta chains from the same sample are listed, as sequenced in a study of cytotoxic CD8 clonotypes in ibrutinib-treated CLL. Assay used: immunoSEQ multiplex PCR; TCRdb lists only in-frame clones, some missing. The table has just over 65,000 clones, approximately 70% seen once. Sequenced here: PBMCs, sampled after 12 months of ibrutinib treatment. Receptors originate from a human donor with chronic lymphocytic leukemia.

The CDR3 region is CASSLVTGELFF. CDR3 nucleotides: TGTGCCAGCAGCTTAGTGACCGGGGAGCTGTTTTTT. The chain recombines TRBV7-6 with TRBJ2-2; D is unresolved. V was cut by 1 base and J by 5 bases, with 2 bases left in between. This CDR3 region has 12 residues. The V gene's germline CDR1 is SGHVS and CDR2 FNYEAQ.

The chain combines TRBV18 with TRBJ1-4; no clear D gene. Germline CDR1 reads KGHSH; CDR2 reads LQKENI. This CDR3 has 12 amino acids. V was shortened by 2 bases and J by 8 bases, with 6 bases between the two germline ends. CDR3: CASSPEAEKLFF. In DNA, the CDR3 is TGTGCCAGCTCACCAGAGGCAGAAAAACTGTTTTTT.

J is TRBJ2-5 and V is TRBV4-1, with a possible D match to TRBD1 (5 bases). Trimming took 0 bases from V and 2 from J, leaving 10 bases between them. This CDR3 comprises 15 residues. Germline loops: CDR1 MGHRA, CDR2 YSYEKL. The CDR3 coding sequence is TGCGCCAGCAGCCAAGATGGGGCTAGTCAAGAGACCCAGTACTTC. This codes for CASSQDGASQETQYF.

This clone was observed once. This sequence joins TRBV9 and TRBJ2-3; D is perhaps TRBD2 (7 bases). From germline, CDR1 is SGDLS and CDR2 YYNGEE. CDR3 length: 16 residues. Trimming left V 6 bases short and J 4 bases short, with 21 bases between. The CDR3 loop reads CASNGQSGGPADTQYF. In DNA, the CDR3 is TGTGCCAGCAACGGGCAGTCGGGGGGCCCCGCAGATACGCAGTATTTT.

The chain recombines TRBV4-2 with TRBJ2-1; possibly TRBD2 for D (6 bases). The CDR3 has 17 residues. CDR1 and CDR2 (germline): LGHNA, YNFKEQ. V lost 1 base to trimming and J lost 3 bases, with 16 bases between them. In nucleotides, the CDR3 is TGTGCCAGCAGCCAAGGCTTGGGGGGAAGCTACTACAATGAGCAGTTCTTC. Its protein is CASSQGLGGSYYNEQFF.

The J gene is TRBJ1-4, the V gene TRBV9; D may be TRBD1 (6 bases). The germline CDR1 and CDR2 sequences are SGDLS and YYNGEE. There are 16 residues in the CDR3. The germline V and J ends were trimmed by 0 bases and 8 bases, with 17 bases remaining between them. The CDR3 loop is CASSVEPSRGVEKLFF. CDR3 DNA: TGTGCCAGCAGCGTAGAACCCTCTAGGGGGGTAGAAAAACTGTTTTTT.

V is TRBV18 and J is TRBJ1-1, with a possible D match to TRBD1 (6 bases). Germline assignment: CDR1 KGHSH and CDR2 LQKENI. V was trimmed by 1 base and J by 4 bases, leaving 10 bases between them. The CDR3 is 14 amino acids. The chain's CDR3 is CASSPHARGTEAFF. The CDR3 region has the DNA TGTGCCAGCTCACCACATGCCAGGGGCACTGAAGCTTTCTTT.

The chain couples TRBV6-6 to TRBJ2-5; TRBD2 agrees at 7 bases. The length of the CDR3 is 16 residues. Germline CDR1 is MNHNY and CDR2 is SVGAGI (reference sequence). The V segment lost 6 bases and the J segment 2 bases; nucleotides outside the gene matches: 12. The CDR3 sequence: CASSQPAGSGQETQYF. CDR3 sequence (DNA): TGTGCCAGCAGCCAACCAGCGGGGTCGGGTCAAGAGACCCAGTACTTC.

The CDR3 loop reads CASSPGSGLGLGYGYTF. In DNA form, the CDR3 reads TGTGCCAGCTCACCAGGATCGGGATTAGGATTGGGGTATGGCTACACCTTC. The genes are TRBV18 and TRBJ1-2; D unclear. V was shortened by 2 bases and J by 5 bases, with 21 bases between the two germline ends. The CDR3 contains 17 residues. Germline assignment: CDR1 KGHSH and CDR2 LQKENI.

The rearrangement links TRBV9 to TRBJ1-1, with 12 bases aligning to TRBD1. The CDR3 extends over 15 amino acids. Germline trimming cut 2 bases from V and 8 bases from J; bases unmatched to any gene: 7. The germline CDR1 and CDR2 sequences are SGDLS and YYNGEE. The CDR3 region has the DNA TGTGCCAGCAGCGTTCGACCTGGGACAGGGGGCGAAGCTTTCTTT. It encodes CASSVRPGTGGEAFF.

This clone appeared a few times. J is TRBJ2-7 and V is TRBV4-2; D possibly corresponds to TRBD1 (5 bases). The V end was cut by 1 base, the J end by 2 bases, with 12 bases between. Germline V gives CDR1 LGHNA, CDR2 YNFKEQ. The CDR3 sequence is 15 residues long. The CDR3 DNA sequence: TGTGCCAGCAGCCAAGGTGACAGCCTTGCCTACGAGCAGTACTTC. Translation: CASSQGDSLAYEQYF.

V is TRBV29-1 and J is TRBJ2-1; 8 bases are shared with TRBD1. V was clipped by 5 bases and J by 5 bases; unmatched bases: 5. Germline V gene data show CDR1 as SQVTM and CDR2 as ANQGSEA. This CDR3 is 13 amino acids long. The CDR3 nucleotides are TGCAGCGTTTCGACAGGGGCGGACAATGAGCAGTTCTTC. Its protein product is CSVSTGADNEQFF.

V is TRBV5-6 and J is TRBJ2-5; D is unclear. The germline V gene has CDR1 SGHDT and CDR2 YYEEEE. The CDR3 is 14 amino acids. The V and J ends lost 4 bases and 1 base respectively, with 11 bases between them. CDR3 residues: CASSPWASQETQYF. The CDR3 DNA reads as TGTGCCAGCAGCCCGTGGGCTAGCCAAGAGACCCAGTACTTC.

This chain connects TRBV28 to TRBJ2-5, with TRBD2 matching over 11 bases. Germline V lookup: CDR1 MDHEN, CDR2 SYDVKM. Losses at the gene ends were 4 bases for V and 5 bases for J; bases not matched to a gene: 9. The CDR3 extends over 16 amino acids. The CDR3 nucleotides read TGTGCCAGCAGTTCCATAACTAGCGGGGGTGGGGAGACCCAGTACTTC. Its protein product is CASSSITSGGGETQYF.

V and J are TRBV10-2 and TRBJ2-7; no definite D call. The ends were cut back, 6 bases at V and 0 bases at J, with 15 bases in the middle. Germline assignment: CDR1 WSHSY and CDR2 SAAADI. The CDR3 has 15 residues. This CDR3 is CASRASGISSYEQYF. CDR3 nucleotides: TGCGCCAGCAGGGCCTCGGGCATTAGCTCCTACGAGCAGTACTTC.

The chain employs TRBV2 and TRBJ1-5; 9 positions agree with TRBD1. Trimming removed 7 bases from V and 6 bases from J; junction bases left unmatched: 10. The CDR3 covers 15 residues. Per germline, CDR1 SNHLY and CDR2 FYNNEI. The chain's CDR3 is CASIQDRGGSQPQHF. DNA for the CDR3: TGTGCCAGCATCCAGGACAGGGGTGGGAGTCAGCCCCAGCATTTT.

The rearrangement uses TRBV6-6 and TRBJ2-1; D perhaps matches TRBD2 (6 bases). CDR3 length: 16 residues. CDR1 and CDR2 (germline): MNHNY, SVGAGI (reference sequence). Trimming pared 2 bases from V and 8 bases from J, leaving 19 bases between. CDR3 bases: TGTGCCAGCAGTTACCGCCGGGACTCGTATCCGGATGAGCAGTTCTTC. This sequence encodes CASSYRRDSYPDEQFF.

The V and J genes are TRBV19 and TRBJ2-5; 8 nucleotides align to TRBD1. The germline gives CDR1 LNHDA, CDR2 SQIVND (reference sequence). After removal of 4 bases from V and 4 bases from J, the junction contained 11 bases not matched to a gene. The CDR3 sequence is 16 residues long. CDR3 in amino acids: CASSSTTGVGAETQYF. CDR3 DNA: TGTGCCAGTAGTAGTACGACAGGGGTGGGGGCAGAGACCCAGTACTTC.